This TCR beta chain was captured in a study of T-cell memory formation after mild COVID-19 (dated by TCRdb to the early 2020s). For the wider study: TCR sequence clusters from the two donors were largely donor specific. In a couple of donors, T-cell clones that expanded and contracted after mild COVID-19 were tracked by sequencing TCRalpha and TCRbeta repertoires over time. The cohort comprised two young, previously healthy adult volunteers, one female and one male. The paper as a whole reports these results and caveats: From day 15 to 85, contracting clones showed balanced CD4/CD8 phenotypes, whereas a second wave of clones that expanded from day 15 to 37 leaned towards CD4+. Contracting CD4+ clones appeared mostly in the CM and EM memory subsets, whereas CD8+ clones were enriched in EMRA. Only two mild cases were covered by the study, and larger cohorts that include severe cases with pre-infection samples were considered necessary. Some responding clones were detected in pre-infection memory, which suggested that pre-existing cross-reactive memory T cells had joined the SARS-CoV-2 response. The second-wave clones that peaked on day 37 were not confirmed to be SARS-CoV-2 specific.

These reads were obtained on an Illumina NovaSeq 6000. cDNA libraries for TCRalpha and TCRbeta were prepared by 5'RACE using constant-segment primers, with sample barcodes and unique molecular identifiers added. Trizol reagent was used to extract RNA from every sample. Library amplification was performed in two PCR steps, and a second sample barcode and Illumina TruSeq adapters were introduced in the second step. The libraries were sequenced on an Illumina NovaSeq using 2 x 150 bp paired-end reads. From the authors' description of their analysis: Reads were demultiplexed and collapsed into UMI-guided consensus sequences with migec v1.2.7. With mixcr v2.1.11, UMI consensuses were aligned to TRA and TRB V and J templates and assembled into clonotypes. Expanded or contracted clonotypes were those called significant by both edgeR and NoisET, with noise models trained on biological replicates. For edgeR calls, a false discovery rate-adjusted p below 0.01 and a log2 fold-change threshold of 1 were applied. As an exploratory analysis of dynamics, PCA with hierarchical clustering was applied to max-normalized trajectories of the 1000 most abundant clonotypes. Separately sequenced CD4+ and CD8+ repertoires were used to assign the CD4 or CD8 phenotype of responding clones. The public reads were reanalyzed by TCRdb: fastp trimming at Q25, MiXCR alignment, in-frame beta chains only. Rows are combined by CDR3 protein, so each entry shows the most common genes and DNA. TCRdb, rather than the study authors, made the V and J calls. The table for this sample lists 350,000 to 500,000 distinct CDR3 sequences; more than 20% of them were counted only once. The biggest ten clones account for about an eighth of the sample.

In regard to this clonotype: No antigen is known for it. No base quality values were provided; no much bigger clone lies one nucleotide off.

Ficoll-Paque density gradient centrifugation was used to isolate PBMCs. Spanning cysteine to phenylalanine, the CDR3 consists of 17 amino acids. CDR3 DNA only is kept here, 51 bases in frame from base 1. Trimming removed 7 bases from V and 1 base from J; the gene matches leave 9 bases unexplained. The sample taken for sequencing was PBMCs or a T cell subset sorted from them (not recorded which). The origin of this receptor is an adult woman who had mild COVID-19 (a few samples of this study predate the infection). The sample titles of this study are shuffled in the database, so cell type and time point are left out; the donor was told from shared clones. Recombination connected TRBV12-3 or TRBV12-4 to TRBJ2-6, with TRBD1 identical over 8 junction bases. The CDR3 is CASIGPGGESGANVLTF. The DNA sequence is TGTGCCAGCATTGGACCAGGGGGCGAATCTGGGGCCAACGTCCTGACTTTC.